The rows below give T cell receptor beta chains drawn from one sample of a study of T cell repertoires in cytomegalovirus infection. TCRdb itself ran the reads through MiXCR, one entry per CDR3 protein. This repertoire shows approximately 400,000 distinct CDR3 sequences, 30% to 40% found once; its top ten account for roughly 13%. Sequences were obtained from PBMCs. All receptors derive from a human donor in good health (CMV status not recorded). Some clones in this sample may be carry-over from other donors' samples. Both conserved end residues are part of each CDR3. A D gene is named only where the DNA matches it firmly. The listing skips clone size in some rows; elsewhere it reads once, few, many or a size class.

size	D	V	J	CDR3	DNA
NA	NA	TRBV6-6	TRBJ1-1	CASSYERSTEAFF	TGTGCCAGCAGTTACGAAAGGAGCACTGAAGCTTTCTTT
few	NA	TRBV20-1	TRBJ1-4	CSARDRRLNEKLFF	TGCAGTGCTAGAGACAGACGGCTTAATGAAAAACTGTTTTTT
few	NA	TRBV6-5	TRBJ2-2	CASSYSGTLGAGELFF	TGTGCCAGCAGTTACTCGGGGACCCTGGGCGCCGGGGAGCTGTTTTTT
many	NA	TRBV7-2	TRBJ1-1	CASRRDMNTEAFF	TGTGCCAGCAGACGTGACATGAACACTGAAGCTTTCTTT
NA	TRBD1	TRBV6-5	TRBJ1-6	CASRGDRGNSPLHF	TGTGCCAGCAGGGGGGACAGGGGAAACTCACCCCTCCACTTT
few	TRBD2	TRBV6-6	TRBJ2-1	CASSYSVGTRAIGQFF	TGTGCCAGCAGTTATTCAGTCGGGACTAGGGCGATAGGGCAGTTCTTC
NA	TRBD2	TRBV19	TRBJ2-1	CASSTSLAGTNNEQFF	TGTGCCAGTAGTACCTCGCTAGCGGGGACGAACAATGAGCAGTTCTTC
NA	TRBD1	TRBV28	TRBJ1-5	CASRDRGLNQPQHF	TGTGCCAGCAGGGACAGGGGCCTCAATCAGCCCCAGCATTTT
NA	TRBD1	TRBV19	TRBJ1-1	CASSLRGGGTGGQRIMNTEAFF	TGTGCCAGTAGTCTCCGCGGAGGGGGGACAGGGGGCCAAAGAATCATGAACACTGAAGCTTTCTTT
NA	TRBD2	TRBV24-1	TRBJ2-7	CATSDARAGGIYEQYF	TGTGCCACCAGTGATGCCAGAGCGGGGGGGATATACGAGCAGTACTTC
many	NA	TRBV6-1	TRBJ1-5	CASSVETGPQQPQHF	TGTGCCAGCAGTGTTGAAACAGGGCCGCAGCAGCCCCAGCATTTT
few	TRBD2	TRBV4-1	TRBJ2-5	CASSQEGLAGWETQYF	TGCGCCAGCAGCCAAGAGGGACTAGCGGGTTGGGAGACCCAGTACTTC
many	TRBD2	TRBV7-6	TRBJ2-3	CASSIRLAGNGDTQYF	TGTGCCAGCAGCATTCGACTAGCGGGGAATGGAGATACGCAGTATTTT